Presented here are 31 T cell receptor beta chains from one specimen sequenced in a study of blood T cell repertoires in COVID-19. Libraries were prepared by immunoSEQ multiplex PCR; TCRdb keeps only in-frame clonotypes and omits some of them. The data contain about 180,000 clones, under 90% of them singletons. Material: peripheral blood. These receptors came from an older person with COVID-19, enrolled during active disease.

V and J are TRBV19 and TRBJ2-6; perhaps TRBD2 as D (5 bases). This CDR3 comprises 13 residues. The germline V gene has CDR1 LNHDA and CDR2 SQIVND (reference sequence). Between the trimmed V and J ends, which lost 9 bases and 1 base, there was a span of 7 bases. The CDR3 DNA is TGTGCCAGCCGGGGTTCTGGGGCCAACGTCCTGACTTTC. Amino acids: CASRGSGANVLTF.

The chain employs TRBV5-6 and TRBJ2-1; D not resolved. Trimming shortened V by 0 bases and J by 1 base, and 8 bases separated the two germline ends. Per the germline V gene, CDR1 is SGHDT and CDR2 is YYEEEE. This CDR3 is 15 amino acids long. The CDR3 loop is CASSLEYRSYNEQFF. The CDR3 nucleotides read TGTGCCAGCAGCTTGGAATACAGATCCTACAATGAGCAGTTCTTC.

V gene TRBV5-1 combines with J gene TRBJ2-1, with D maybe TRBD1 (6 bases). CDR1 and CDR2 (germline): SGHRS, YFSETQ. Trimming shortened V by 4 bases and J by 9 bases, and 20 bases separated the two germline ends. The CDR3 runs 15 residues. For the CDR3, the DNA is TGCGCCAGCAGCCCGGAAACCGGGACATACGTTGAGCAGTTCTTC. Its protein product is CASSPETGTYVEQFF.

The V call is TRBV18, the J call TRBJ2-7; 7 bases align to TRBD1. J lost 0 bases, V lost 6 bases, and 5 bases had no gene match. In germline, CDR1 is KGHSH, CDR2 LQKENI. The CDR3 runs to 14 residues. The CDR3 DNA is TGTGCCAGCTCGAGGGGACAGAGCTCCTACGAGCAGTACTTC. Protein product: CASSRGQSSYEQYF.

This sequence joins TRBV6-5 and TRBJ1-1, with D unresolved. The CDR3 contains 14 residues. V was trimmed by 5 bases and J by 2 bases, leaving 12 bases between them. Per germline, CDR1 MNHEY and CDR2 SVGAGI. CDR3 DNA sequence: TGTGCCAGCAGTAGACGGACTATCAACACTGAAGCTTTCTTT. This encodes CASSRRTINTEAFF.

CDR3 DNA: TGTGCCAGCAGGCGGGTGGCCTATGGCTACACCTTC. It yields the protein CASRRVAYGYTF. This chain joins TRBV28 and TRBJ1-2; no firm D call. This CDR3 spans 12 amino acids. Germline CDR1 and CDR2: MDHEN and SYDVKM. The V end was cut by 6 bases, the J end by 4 bases, with 9 bases between.

V gene TRBV6-6 combines with J gene TRBJ2-1; unclear D gene. Trimming shortened V by 7 bases and J by 5 bases, and 18 bases separated the two germline ends. The V gene's germline CDR1 is MNHNY and CDR2 SVGAGI (reference sequence). The CDR3 consists of 15 residues. As DNA, the CDR3 is TGTGCCAGCACCAATACTCCCCAAATTCACAATGAGCAGTTCTTC. It translates to CASTNTPQIHNEQFF.

The CDR3 nucleotides read TGTGCCAGCAGTACAGTCAGCTATAATTCACCCCTCCACTTT. This sequence encodes CASSTVSYNSPLHF. The chain is built from TRBV28 and TRBJ1-6, with no clear D. Germline V lookup: CDR1 MDHEN, CDR2 SYDVKM. There are 14 residues in the CDR3. With 5 bases removed from V and 3 bases from J, the gap between germline ends came to 8 bases.

This clone has more than one count but fewer than ten. The CDR3 region is CATSRDPRSLETQYF. The CDR3 DNA reads TGTGCCACCAGCAGAGATCCGCGCTCGTTGGAGACCCAGTACTTC. The chain carries TRBV15 and TRBJ2-5, with D hard to call. This CDR3 spans 15 amino acids. Germline lookup yields CDR1 LNHNV and CDR2 YYDKDF (reference sequence). Deletions cut 0 bases from V and 5 bases from J, with 13 bases between.

This clone has more than one count but fewer than ten. The CDR3 here is CASSPGMGKLFF. The DNA for the CDR3 is TGTGCCAGCAGTCCAGGGATGGGAAAACTGTTTTTT. The V call is TRBV28, the J call TRBJ1-4; possibly TRBD1 for D (5 bases). CDR1 is MDHEN, CDR2 SYDVKM, per germline. Trimming pared 5 bases from V and 10 bases from J, leaving 11 bases between. The CDR3 has 12 amino acids.

This clone showed up just a few times. This chain connects TRBV24-1 to TRBJ1-2, with D unresolved. Trimming shortened V by 0 bases and J by 8 bases, and 15 bases separated the two germline ends. Germline values: CDR1 KGHDR, CDR2 SFDVKD. The CDR3 is 15 residues long. CDR3 nucleotide sequence: TGTGCCACCAGTGATTTGCAACCCCGGGTCGTCGGCTACACCTTC. It encodes CATSDLQPRVVGYTF.

J is TRBJ1-3 and V is TRBV5-1, with D uncertain. V shed 1 base and J shed 2 bases, with 7 bases lying between them. The germline V gene encodes CDR1 SGHRS and CDR2 YFSETQ. The CDR3 is made up of 14 amino acids. CDR3 protein: CASSLREAGNTIYF. The CDR3 DNA reads as TGCGCCAGCAGCTTGCGGGAAGCTGGAAACACCATATATTTT.

This chain uses TRBV30 with TRBJ2-7; D possibly corresponds to TRBD1 (7 bases). The CDR3 consists of 15 residues. Trimming removed 1 base from V and 12 bases from J, with 25 bases in between. Germline loops: CDR1 GTSNPN, CDR2 SVGIG (reference sequence). The CDR3 protein is CAWSAGRGANRGLYF. CDR3 DNA sequence: TGTGCCTGGAGTGCCGGCAGGGGGGCCAACAGGGGTCTGTACTTC.

This chain connects TRBV6-2 or TRBV6-3 to TRBJ2-1, with 10 bases fitting TRBD2. The CDR3 length is 16 residues. The V gene end was trimmed by 6 bases and the J gene end by 2 bases; junction bases not matched to a gene: 7. The germline V gene encodes CDR1 MNHEY and CDR2 SVGEGT. The CDR3 loop reads CASSLTLAGAYNEQFF. The CDR3 DNA follows: TGTGCCAGCAGCCTCACCCTAGCGGGGGCCTACAATGAGCAGTTCTTC.

The chain links TRBV5-8 to TRBJ1-4; 7 bases match TRBD1. This CDR3 is built from 14 residues. Losses at the gene ends were 6 bases for V and 5 bases for J; bases not matched to a gene: 7. Germline CDR1 is SGHTS and CDR2 is YDEGEE. DNA of the CDR3: TGTGCCAGCACCGGACAGGCCTCAAATGAAAAACTGTTTTTT. Its translation is CASTGQASNEKLFF.

V and J are TRBV4-3 and TRBJ1-4; maybe TRBD1 (5 bases). The CDR3 spans 16 residues. The V gene's germline CDR1 is LGHNA and CDR2 YSLEER. Trimming stripped 0 bases from V and 8 bases from J, with 16 bases between. CDR3 DNA: TGCGCCAGCAGCCAAGATCTCGGCAGGGAGGGAGAAAAACTGTTTTTT. Protein: CASSQDLGREGEKLFF.

This sequence joins TRBV28 and TRBJ2-1; TRBD2 matches at 10 bases. Germline V gene data show CDR1 as MDHEN and CDR2 as SYDVKM. This CDR3 has 14 amino acids. The ends lost 6 bases at V and 7 bases at J; junction bases unmatched: 6. The CDR3: CASSKRGGLNEQFF. Written as DNA, the CDR3 is TGTGCCAGCAGCAAGCGGGGGGGCTTAAATGAGCAGTTCTTC.

V gene TRBV7-2 combines with J gene TRBJ1-6, with no clear D. Per germline, CDR1 SGHTA and CDR2 FQGNSA. The CDR3 contains 14 residues. V was clipped by 3 bases and J by 9 bases, with 12 bases between them. The CDR3 sequence: CASSFLLTGSPLHF. CDR3 in DNA: TGTGCCAGCAGCTTCTTACTCACTGGTTCACCCCTCCACTTT.

The J gene is TRBJ2-7, the V gene TRBV7-8; a weak D match, TRBD2 (5 bases). The CDR3 sequence is 14 residues long. Germline CDR1 and CDR2: SGHVS and FQNEAQ. V dropped 5 bases and J dropped 2 bases, with 13 bases sitting between them. The CDR3 DNA reads TGTGCCAGCAGCCTTAGAGCGGATGCCTACGAGCAGTACTTC. Protein sequence: CASSLRADAYEQYF.

This clone appeared a few times. The chain has TRBV15 and TRBJ1-6; a weak D match, TRBD1 (6 bases). CDR1 is LNHNV, CDR2 YYDKDF, per germline (reference sequence). CDR3 length equals 16 residues. Between the trimmed V and J ends, which lost 0 bases and 6 bases, there was a span of 12 bases. The CDR3 nucleotides are TGTGCCACCAGCAGAGAACCGGGACATCGTAATTCACCCCTCCACTTT. This sequence encodes CATSREPGHRNSPLHF.

The V gene is TRBV28, the J gene TRBJ2-1; D perhaps matches TRBD1 (6 bases). The CDR3 has 15 residues. In germline, CDR1 is MDHEN, CDR2 SYDVKM. Trimming left V 10 bases short and J 2 bases short, with 18 bases between. The CDR3 sequence is CATNRVQAPYNEQFF. CDR3 in DNA: TGTGCCACCAACAGGGTACAGGCCCCCTACAATGAGCAGTTCTTC.

This chain uses TRBV5-5 with TRBJ2-3, with 9 nucleotides matching TRBD1. Germline-derived CDR1 and CDR2 are SGHKS and YYEKEE (reference sequence). The CDR3 sequence is 18 residues long. The J segment lost 2 bases and the V segment lost 2 bases, leaving 12 bases of the junction unmatched. DNA for the CDR3: TGTGCCAGCAGCTTCCCGCCGATCGGGACAGGGATCACAGATACGCAGTATTTT. Translating it yields CASSFPPIGTGITDTQYF.

This clone was counted a few times. The sample has other DNA sequences that encode this CDR3 too. This chain connects TRBV24-1 to TRBJ2-7, with TRBD1 matching 8 bases. The junction had 10 bases not matched to a gene; V was cut back by 9 bases and J by 4 bases. Germline V lookup: CDR1 KGHDR, CDR2 SFDVKD. CDR3 length: 14 residues. CDR3 residues: CATESDRDPYEQYF. In nucleotides, the CDR3 is TGTGCCACCGAATCGGACAGGGACCCTTACGAGCAGTACTTC.

V and J are TRBV7-2 and TRBJ1-5; tentative D call: TRBD1 (5 bases). V dropped 3 bases and J dropped 4 bases, with 10 bases sitting between them. In germline, CDR1 is SGHTA, CDR2 FQGNSA. The CDR3 length is 14 residues. The CDR3 reads CASSFSGPNQPQHF. In nucleotides, the CDR3 is TGTGCCAGCAGCTTTTCAGGGCCAAATCAGCCCCAGCATTTT. Supplemented by reference TRBV7-2 and TRBJ1-5, the full variable domain reads GAGVSQSPSNKVTEKGKDVELRCDPISGHTALYWYRQSLGQGLEFLIYFQGNSAPDKSGLPSDRFSAERTGGSVSTLTIQRTQQEDSAVYLCASSFSGPNQPQHFGDGTRLSIL.

This chain connects TRBV5-6 to TRBJ2-1, with TRBD2 identical over 10 bases. The germline gives CDR1 SGHDT, CDR2 YYEEEE. V was clipped by 4 bases and J by 2 bases; unmatched bases: 6. This CDR3 has 16 amino acids. This CDR3 reads CASSQELAGPYNEQFF. The DNA of the CDR3 is TGTGCCAGCAGCCAGGAACTAGCGGGACCCTACAATGAGCAGTTCTTC. The whole variable domain, remainder taken from reference TRBV5-6 and TRBJ2-1, is DAGVTQSPTHLIKTRGQQVTLRCSPKSGHDTVSWYQQALGQGPQFIFQYYEEEERQRGNFPDRFSGHQFPNYSSELNVNALLLGDSALYLCASSQELAGPYNEQFFGPGTRLTVL.

The chain carries TRBV9 and TRBJ2-4, with 7 bases lining up with TRBD2. With V trimmed by 4 bases and J by 7 bases, 14 bases remained unmatched. The germline gives CDR1 SGDLS, CDR2 YYNGEE. The CDR3 runs to 16 residues. CDR3 residues: CASSPRLAGDRNIQYF. The CDR3, as DNA: TGTGCCAGCAGCCCCCGACTAGCTGGAGATCGTAACATTCAGTACTTC.

The genes are TRBV6-6 and TRBJ2-7; 7 nucleotides match TRBD2. CDR1 is MNHNY, CDR2 SVGAGI, per germline (reference sequence). This CDR3 region has 14 residues. After removal of 6 bases from V and 0 bases from J, the junction contained 5 bases not matched to a gene. CDR3 protein: CASRGDYSSYEQYF. CDR3 sequence (DNA): TGTGCCAGCAGGGGGGACTACAGCTCCTACGAGCAGTACTTC.

This rearrangement joins TRBV11-1 to TRBJ1-1; 8 bases align to TRBD1. Germline CDR1 reads SGHAT; CDR2 reads FQDESV (reference sequence). CDR3 length equals 14 residues. With V trimmed by 5 bases and J by 4 bases, 6 bases remained unmatched. This CDR3 reads CASSPDDRGTEAFF. Written as DNA, the CDR3 is TGTGCCAGCAGCCCGGACGACAGGGGCACTGAAGCTTTCTTT.

V gene TRBV6-2 or TRBV6-3 combines with J gene TRBJ2-3; the D is unclear. The CDR3 spans 12 residues. Germline CDR1 is MNHEY and CDR2 is SVGEGT. V was clipped by 5 bases and J by 2 bases, with 5 bases between them. The CDR3 region is CASSQITDTQYF. In DNA form, the CDR3 reads TGTGCCAGCAGTCAGATCACAGATACGCAGTATTTT.

V gene TRBV19 combines with J gene TRBJ1-2; TRBD1 is a possible D gene (6 bases). With 5 bases removed from V and 4 bases from J, the gap between germline ends came to 14 bases. Germline loops: CDR1 LNHDA, CDR2 SQIVND (reference sequence). The CDR3 loop spans 14 amino acids. The CDR3 region is CASSGVGGGYGYTF. DNA of the CDR3: TGTGCCAGTAGTGGAGTTGGGGGCGGCTATGGCTACACCTTC. Looking up the rest from reference TRBV19 and TRBJ1-2 gives the full variable domain: DGGITQSPKYLFRKEGQNVTLSCEQNLNHDAMYWYRQDPGQGLRLIYYSQIVNDFQKGDIAEGYSVSREKKESFPLTVTSAQKNPTAFYLCASSGVGGGYGYTFGSGTRLTVV.

This clone was observed a few times. The chain links TRBV4-3 to TRBJ1-1, with D tentatively TRBD1 (5 bases). This CDR3 is 17 amino acids long. CDR1 is LGHNA, CDR2 YSLEER, per germline. Trimming removed 1 base from V and 3 bases from J, with 18 bases in between. As DNA, the CDR3 is TGCGCCAGCAGCCAAGCCTCAACGGGGGGTCGTGACACTGAAGCTTTCTTT. Residues: CASSQASTGGRDTEAFF.